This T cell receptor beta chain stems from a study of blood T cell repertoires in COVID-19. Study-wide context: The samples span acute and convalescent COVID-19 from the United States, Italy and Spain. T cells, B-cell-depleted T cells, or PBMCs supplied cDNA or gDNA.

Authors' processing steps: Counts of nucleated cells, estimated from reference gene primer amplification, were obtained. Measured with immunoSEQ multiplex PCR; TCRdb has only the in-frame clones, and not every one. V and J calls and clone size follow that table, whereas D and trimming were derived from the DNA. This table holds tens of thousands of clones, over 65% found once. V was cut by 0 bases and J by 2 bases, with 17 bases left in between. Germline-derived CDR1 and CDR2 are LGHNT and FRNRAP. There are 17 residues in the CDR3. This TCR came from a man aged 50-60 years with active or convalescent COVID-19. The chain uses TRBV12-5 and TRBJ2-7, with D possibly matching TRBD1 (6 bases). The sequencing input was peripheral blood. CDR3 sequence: CASGLVLGSQGTYEQYF. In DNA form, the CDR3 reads TGTGCTAGTGGTTTGGTACTTGGGTCACAGGGTACCTACGAGCAGTACTTC.